The TCR beta chain under discussion was sequenced for a study of cytomegalovirus exposure and HLA in healthy donors. The CDR3 totals 14 residues. V shed 5 bases and J 3 bases; nucleotides not matched to a gene: 4. Germline loops: CDR1 SEHNR, CDR2 FQNEAQ (reference sequence). The PCR was carried out with 60 Vbeta primers and 13 Jbeta primers. Method: immunoSEQ multiplex PCR; TCRdb's copy keeps in-frame clones and lacks some. This repertoire shows some 150,000 clones, approximately 76% found once; its top ten account for about 1.3%. The receptor comes from a man in his sixties in good health and CMV-seronegative. The rearrangement joins TRBV7-9 to TRBJ1-2; 9 positions match TRBD1. The sequenced sample consisted of PBMCs. CDR3 DNA sequence: TGTGCCAGCAGCAAAACAGGGGGCGACTATGGCTACACCTTC. It codes for CASSKTGGDYGYTF.